This TCR beta chain stems from a study of blood T cell repertoires in COVID-19 (dated by TCRdb to about 2020). About the investigation overall: Samples covering the acute and convalescent phases of COVID-19 were provided by collaborators in the United States, Italy and Spain. The prospective study material was composed of cDNA or gDNA derived from T cells, B-cell-depleted T cells, or PBMCs. Deeply sampled blood TCRbeta repertoires from subjects exposed to, actively infected with, or recovered from COVID-19 were included in the dataset. The repertoires were made available in a free public database intended to serve as a resource for research on the immune response to SARS-CoV-2. The samples were drawn from two sources: the first 160 participants of the ongoing ImmuneRACE study, and some 1,300 subjects contributed by 6 global collaborators. A de-identified subject ID, COVID-19 status, age in years and sex were almost always included in the sample metadata. Where HLA class I and class II types were available, the types were taken from metadata supplied by the sample provider, not from assay-based typing. The paper's findings and limits, for the study overall: How much clinical and demographic metadata was included differed by source and by participant, and the metadata was provided uncurated.

V lost 3 bases and J lost 3 bases; the stretch between them is 7 bases long. From cysteine to phenylalanine, the CDR3 is 13 amino acids long. CDR3 DNA is the only sequence kept; it has 39 bases, read in frame from the first base. Based on the germline V gene, the CDR1 and CDR2 sequences are SGDLS and YYNGEE. A remark on this clone: Its antigen target is currently unknown. There are no base qualities to consult, and no much larger clone falls within one base.

TCRbeta CDR3 regions were amplified from genomic DNA by means of the immunoSEQ Assay, a bias-controlled multiplex PCR. The paper's processing steps were these. Nucleated cell counts per sample were estimated from amplification of reference gene primers within the assay. To quantify the absolute abundance of each unique TCRbeta CDR3 rearrangement, sequence reads were collapsed and filtered. For each sample, productive Simpson clonality was calculated as the square root of Simpson's diversity index across productive rearrangements. TCRdb stores this immuneACCESS table with in-frame sequences only. Part of the clones is absent; in the studies checked, under half of the shortfall reflects unresolved V genes, and no reason is known for the rest. D and trimming come from the DNA, and the V and J calls and clone size come from that table. This sample has 250,000 to 350,000 clones in its table, and 80% to 90% of those were observed once. 2% to 2.5% of the sample comes from the top ten.

Participants in the prospective study were aged roughly 18 to 95 years, lived in under 30 United States geographic areas, and enrolled through a virtual design. To assign participants to cohorts, the prospective study relied on clinical history that participants themselves reported in a screening survey and a study questionnaire. For ImmuneRACE Cohort 3, a participant was defined as recovered based on two consecutive negative NP/OP PCR tests, clearance by a healthcare professional, or resolution of symptoms. In the prospective study, mobile phlebotomists collected whole blood, serum and a nasopharyngeal or oropharyngeal swab from each participant. Participants in the prospective study had the option to provide additional blood draws and questionnaires over a roughly two-month period. Prospective study blood samples were shipped either frozen or at room temperature before DNA extraction.

The chain employs TRBV9 and TRBJ2-1, with a tentative D gene TRBD1 over 5 matching bases. The TCR originated in a woman aged 18 to 35 who had recovered from COVID-19. Sequenced input: PBMCs or T cells enriched from blood (not recorded which). The CDR3 protein: CASSGQRYNEQFF. The DNA sequence is TGTGCCAGCAGCGGACAGCGCTACAATGAGCAGTTCTTC. When the CDR3 is completed using the reference TRBV9 and TRBJ2-1 genes on either side, the full variable domain is DSGVTQTPKHLITATGQRVTLRCSPRSGDLSVYWYQQSLDQGLQFLIQYYNGEERAKGNILERFSAQQFPDLHSELNLSSLELGDSALYFCASSGQRYNEQFFGPGTRLTVL.